What follows are 11 T cell receptor beta chains derived from one specimen sequenced in a study of blood T cell repertoires in COVID-19. The repertoire was sequenced with immunoSEQ multiplex PCR; TCRdb's copy has only in-frame clones and lacks some. Of around 500,000 clones in the sample, over 75% were seen once. Sequencing was done on a sample of peripheral blood. Every receptor here comes from a human donor in a cohort sampled during active COVID-19.

V usage is TRBV9 and J usage is TRBJ2-1, with a tentative D call TRBD2 (5 bases). Germline V gene lookup returns CDR1 SGDLS and CDR2 YYNGEE. The length of the CDR3 is 13 residues. Trimming shortened V by 0 bases and J by 6 bases, and 7 bases separated the two germline ends. CDR3 nucleotides: TGTGCCAGCAGCGTAGCGGGGATCAATGAGCAGTTCTTC. It codes for CASSVAGINEQFF.

The CDR3 DNA reads as TGTGCCAGCAGTTACATGGATTCACCCCTCCACTTT. This codes for CASSYMDSPLHF. The V call is TRBV7-9, the J call TRBJ1-6; D not resolved. Germline V gives CDR1 SEHNR, CDR2 FQNEAQ (reference sequence). The V end was cut by 6 bases, the J end by 8 bases, with 8 bases between. The CDR3 extends over 12 amino acids.

V and J are TRBV10-3 and TRBJ1-1; TRBD1 agrees at 10 bases. V shed 5 bases, J shed 7 bases, and the junction held 10 bases outside the gene matches. Germline V CDR1 and CDR2: ENHRY, SYGVKD. The CDR3 contains 15 residues. CDR3 residues: CAISMGQGRTGEAFF. DNA of the CDR3: TGTGCCATCAGTATGGGACAGGGGAGAACAGGTGAAGCTTTCTTT.

The chain is built from TRBV25-1 and TRBJ2-7; possibly TRBD1 for D (6 bases). Trimming stripped 7 bases from V and 7 bases from J, with 14 bases between. The CDR3 has 12 residues. CDR1 and CDR2 from the germline V gene are MGHDK and SYGVNS. Written as DNA, the CDR3 is TGTGCCAGCAAGAAGACAGGTGCTGAGCAGTACTTC. It is translated as CASKKTGAEQYF.

This clone was seen more than once but under ten times. V usage is TRBV9 and J usage is TRBJ2-5, with 8 bases identical to TRBD2. Trimming took 6 bases from V and 5 from J; bases not matched to a gene: 18. Per the germline V gene, CDR1 is SGDLS and CDR2 is YYNGEE. The CDR3 covers 17 residues. For the CDR3, the DNA is TGTGCCAGCACCCGTGCGGGGGGCCGAAGTGGGTCGGAGACCCAGTACTTC. This encodes CASTRAGGRSGSETQYF.

The CDR3 loop is CASSLGLFQETQYF. The CDR3 nucleotides are TGCGCCAGCAGCTTGGGACTCTTCCAAGAGACCCAGTACTTC. The V gene is TRBV5-1, the J gene TRBJ2-5, with D hard to call. V lost 0 bases and J 1 base, leaving 7 bases between the germline ends. The CDR3 runs to 14 residues. Germline assignment: CDR1 SGHRS and CDR2 YFSETQ.

The chain employs TRBV24-1 and TRBJ2-3; 10 bases line up with TRBD2. This CDR3 is built from 16 residues. J lost 2 bases, V lost 2 bases, and 3 bases had no gene match. The germline V gene encodes CDR1 KGHDR and CDR2 SFDVKD. The CDR3 region is CATSDSLAGVTDTQYF. As DNA, the CDR3 is TGTGCCACCAGTGATTCCCTAGCGGGGGTCACAGATACGCAGTATTTT.

The chain combines TRBV6-5 with TRBJ1-2; 11 bases align to TRBD1. CDR3 length: 13 amino acids. The V and J ends lost 5 bases and 6 bases, in that order; junction bases with no gene match: 2. Germline V lookup: CDR1 MNHEY, CDR2 SVGAGI. The CDR3 sequence: CASSRGQGDGYTF. In DNA form, the CDR3 reads TGTGCCAGCAGTAGGGGACAGGGGGATGGCTACACCTTC.

The V gene is TRBV3-1 (or the pseudogene TRBV3-2), the J gene TRBJ1-4; 10 nucleotides line up with TRBD1. This CDR3 region has 14 residues. Germline V gene sequence: CDR1 LGHDT, CDR2 YNNKEL (reference sequence). The V gene end was trimmed by 6 bases and the J gene end by 7 bases; junction bases not matched to a gene: 5. CDR3 sequence: CASRGTGAGEKLFF. Here the CDR3 DNA reads TGTGCCAGCAGGGGGACAGGGGCGGGTGAAAAACTGTTTTTT.

In regard to this clone: In the same sample, other DNA sequences code for this CDR3. The chain has TRBV5-1 and TRBJ2-5; 7 bases line up with TRBD1. Germline-derived CDR1 and CDR2 are SGHRS and YFSETQ. The junction had 1 base not matched to a gene; V was cut back by 0 bases and J by 2 bases. The CDR3 sequence is 14 residues long. CDR3 residues: CASSLGGQQETQYF. Here the CDR3 DNA reads TGCGCCAGCAGCTTGGGGGGACAGCAAGAGACCCAGTACTTC. Full variable domain (rest looked up from reference TRBV5-1 and TRBJ2-5): KAGVTQTPRYLIKTRGQQVTLSCSPISGHRSVSWYQQTPGQGLQFLFEYFSETQRNKGNFPGRFSGRQFSNSRSEMNVSTLELGDSALYLCASSLGGQQETQYFGPGTRLLVL.

V and J are TRBV30 and TRBJ1-5, with D unresolved. With 2 bases removed from V and 0 bases from J, the gap between germline ends came to 8 bases. CDR3 length: 14 residues. Germline V CDR1 and CDR2: GTSNPN, SVGIG (reference sequence). The CDR3 nucleotides are TGTGCCTGGAGTTCTGCTAATAGCAATCAGCCCCAGCATTTT. Its translation: CAWSSANSNQPQHF. Full variable domain (outside the CDR3, taken from reference TRBV30 and TRBJ1-5): SQTIHQWPATLVQPVGSPLSLECTVEGTSNPNLYWYRQAAGRGLQLLFYSVGIGQISSEVPQNLSASRPQDRQFILSSKKLLLSDSGFYLCAWSSANSNQPQHFGDGTRLSIL.